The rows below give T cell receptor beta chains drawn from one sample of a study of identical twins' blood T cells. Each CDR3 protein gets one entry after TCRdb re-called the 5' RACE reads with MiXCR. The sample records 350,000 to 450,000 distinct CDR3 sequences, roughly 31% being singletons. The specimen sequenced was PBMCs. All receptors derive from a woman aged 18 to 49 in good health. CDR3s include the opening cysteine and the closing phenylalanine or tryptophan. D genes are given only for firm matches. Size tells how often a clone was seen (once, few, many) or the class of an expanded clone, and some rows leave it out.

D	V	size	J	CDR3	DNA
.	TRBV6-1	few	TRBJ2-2	CASSDLWAEKLFF	TGTGCCAGCAGTGATTTGTGGGCAGAGAAGCTGTTTTTT
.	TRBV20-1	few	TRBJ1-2	CSAEDSNNYGYTF	TGCAGTGCTGAGGACAGTAATAACTATGGCTACACCTTC
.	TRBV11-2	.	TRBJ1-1	CASSIDNSEDLNTEAFF	TGTGCCAGCTCGATTGACAACAGTGAGGACTTGAACACTGAAGCTTTCTTT
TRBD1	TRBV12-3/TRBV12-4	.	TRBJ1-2	CASSLYRGGYTF	TGTGCCAGCAGTTTATACAGGGGTGGCTACACCTTC
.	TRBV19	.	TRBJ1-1	CASSSRYTEAFF	TGTGCCAGTAGTTCCCGGTACACTGAAGCTTTCTTT
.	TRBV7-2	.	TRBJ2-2	CASSWNTGELFF	TGTGCCAGCAGCTGGAACACCGGGGAGCTGTTTTTT
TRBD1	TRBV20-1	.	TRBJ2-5	CSARGDSAETQYF	TGCAGTGCTAGAGGGGACAGTGCCGAGACCCAGTACTTC
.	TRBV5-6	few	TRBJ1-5	CASSLLQGPRQPQHF	TGTGCCAGCAGCTTGTTACAGGGTCCCCGTCAGCCCCAGCATTTT
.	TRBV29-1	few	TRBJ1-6	CSVEGTRKSLHF	TGCAGCGTTGAGGGGACACGGAAATCCCTCCACTTT
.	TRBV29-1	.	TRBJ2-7	CSGILLYEQYF	TGCAGTGGAATCCTTCTCTACGAGCAGTACTTC
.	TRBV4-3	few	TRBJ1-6	CASSQGYNSPLHF	TGCGCCAGCAGCCAAGGGTATAATTCACCCCTCCACTTT
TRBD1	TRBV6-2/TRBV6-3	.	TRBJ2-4	CASSDPTGGFIQYF	TGTGCCAGCAGCGACCCGACAGGGGGCTTCATTCAGTACTTC
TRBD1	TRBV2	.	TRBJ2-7	CAIGQGYYEQYF	TGTGCCATCGGACAGGGGTACTACGAGCAGTACTTC
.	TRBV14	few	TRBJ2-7	CASSQDVLFSPYEQYF	TGTGCCAGCAGCCAAGATGTCCTTTTCTCGCCCTACGAGCAGTACTTC
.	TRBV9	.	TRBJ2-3	CASSPAVFPSTDTQYF	TGTGCCAGCAGCCCGGCGGTCTTCCCAAGCACAGATACGCAGTATTTT
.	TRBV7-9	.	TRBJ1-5	CASSEGVAINQPQHF	TGTGCCAGCAGCGAAGGGGTGGCCATCAATCAGCCCCAGCATTTT
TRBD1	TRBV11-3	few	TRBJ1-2	CASSLRGFDRGYGYTF	TGTGCCAGCAGCTTAAGGGGGTTCGACAGGGGGTATGGCTACACCTTC
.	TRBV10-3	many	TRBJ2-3	CAISGITPVTDTQYF	TGTGCCATCAGTGGTATCACCCCGGTCACAGATACGCAGTATTTT
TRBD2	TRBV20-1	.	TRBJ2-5	CSAATSGRGTQYF	TGCAGTGCTGCTACTAGCGGGAGAGGGACCCAGTACTTC
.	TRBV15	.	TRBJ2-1	CATSRDTPRRTMRQFF	TGTGCCACCAGCAGAGATACCCCCAGAAGAACAATGAGGCAGTTCTTC
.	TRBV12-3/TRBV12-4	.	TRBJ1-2	CASSLGGTTNYGYTF	TGTGCCAGCAGTTTAGGTGGCACCACCAACTATGGCTACACCTTC
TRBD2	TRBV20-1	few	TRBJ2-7	CSARTSGKGDEQYF	TGCAGTGCAAGGACTAGCGGGAAGGGCGACGAGCAGTACTTC
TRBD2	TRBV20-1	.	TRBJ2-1	CRARRLAGLNEQFF	TGCAGGGCTAGAAGACTAGCGGGCTTAAATGAGCAGTTCTTC
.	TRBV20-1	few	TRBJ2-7	CSAIREIPYEQYF	TGCAGTGCCATCCGGGAGATTCCCTACGAGCAGTACTTC
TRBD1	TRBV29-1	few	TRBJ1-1	CSGEGQSNTEAFF	TGCAGCGGGGAGGGACAGTCGAACACTGAAGCTTTCTTT
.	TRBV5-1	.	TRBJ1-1	CVSRVFGENTEAFF	TGCGTCAGCAGGGTTTTCGGGGAGAACACTGAAGCTTTCTTT
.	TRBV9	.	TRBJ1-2	CASSVDEGMGDDGYTF	TGTGCCAGCAGCGTAGACGAGGGGATGGGGGATGATGGCTACACCTTC
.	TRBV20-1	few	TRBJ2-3	CSARDPGTSTDTQYF	TGCAGTGCTAGAGATCCCGGGACTAGCACAGATACGCAGTATTTT
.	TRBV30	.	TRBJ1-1	CAWSAEQGSEAFF	TGTGCCTGGAGTGCCGAACAGGGATCTGAAGCTTTCTTT
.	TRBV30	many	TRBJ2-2	CASSETGELFF	TGTGCTTCCTCAGAAACCGGGGAGCTGTTTTTT
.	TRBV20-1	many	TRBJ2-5	CSATSTVQETQYF	TGCAGTGCAACCTCGACAGTTCAAGAGACCCAGTACTTC
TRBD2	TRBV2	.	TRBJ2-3	CASTPAGSSTDTQYF	TGTGCCAGCACCCCAGCGGGGTCTAGCACAGATACGCAGTATTTT
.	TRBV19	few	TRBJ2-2	CASSPSQLGGEPFF	TGTGCCAGTAGTCCTTCCCAGCTGGGCGGGGAGCCGTTTTTT
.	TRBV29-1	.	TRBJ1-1	CSVYKLNTEAFF	TGCAGCGTTTACAAGCTGAACACTGAAGCTTTCTTT
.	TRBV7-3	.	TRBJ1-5	CASSLFPGAAWPQHF	TGTGCCAGCAGCTTATTCCCGGGTGCCGCGTGGCCCCAGCATTTT
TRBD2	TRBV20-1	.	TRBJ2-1	CSASARSGRGLGNEQFF	TGCAGTGCTAGTGCCCGGAGCGGGAGAGGGTTGGGCAATGAGCAGTTCTTC
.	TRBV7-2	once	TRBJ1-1	CAISFPGITEAFF	TGTGCCATCAGCTTTCCAGGAATTACTGAAGCTTTCTTT
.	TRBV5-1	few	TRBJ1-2	CASSLMGDSGYGYTF	TGCGCCAGCAGCTTGATGGGGGACTCGGGCTATGGCTACACCTTC
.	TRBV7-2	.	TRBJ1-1	CASRRGPGTEAFF	TGTGCCAGCAGAAGGGGTCCGGGCACTGAAGCTTTCTTT
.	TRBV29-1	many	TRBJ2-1	CSVERTYNEQFF	TGCAGCGTTGAACGGACCTACAATGAGCAGTTCTTC
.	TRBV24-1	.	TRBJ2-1	CATSDPDSDDEQFF	TGTGCCACCAGTGATCCGGATAGCGACGATGAGCAGTTCTTC
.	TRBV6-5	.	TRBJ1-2	CASSYTPRTGGSYTF	TGTGCCAGCAGTTACACTCCAAGGACCGGAGGAAGCTACACCTTC
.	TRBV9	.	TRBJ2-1	CASSITGTPYNEQFF	TGTGCCAGCAGCATAACCGGGACTCCTTACAATGAGCAGTTCTTC
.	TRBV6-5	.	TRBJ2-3	CASRLSGVPRASTDTQYF	TGTGCCAGCAGACTTAGCGGCGTCCCTCGTGCTAGCACAGATACGCAGTATTTT
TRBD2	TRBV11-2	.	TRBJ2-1	CASSSSRAGGVHNEQFF	TGTGCCAGCAGCTCTTCACGAGCGGGAGGGGTCCACAATGAGCAGTTCTTC
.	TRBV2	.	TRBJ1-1	CASSISGTRNTEAFF	TGTGCCAGCAGTATATCCGGGACGAGGAACACTGAAGCTTTCTTT
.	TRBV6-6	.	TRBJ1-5	CASSTGGHQPQHF	TGTGCCAGCAGTACGGGGGGCCATCAGCCCCAGCATTTT
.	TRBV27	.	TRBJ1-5	CASKFGQYSNQPQHF	TGTGCCAGCAAGTTCGGTCAGTATAGCAATCAGCCCCAGCATTTT
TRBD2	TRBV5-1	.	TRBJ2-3	CTSSASGFSTDTQYF	TGCACCAGCAGCGCTAGCGGTTTTAGCACAGATACGCAGTATTTT
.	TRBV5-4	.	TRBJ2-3	CASSLTGDPDTQYF	TGTGCCAGCAGCTTAACGGGAGATCCAGATACGCAGTATTTT
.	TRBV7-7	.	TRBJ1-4	CASSPNNEKLFF	TGTGCTAGCAGCCCCAATAATGAAAAACTGTTTTTT
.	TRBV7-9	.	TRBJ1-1	CASSFGRMNTEAFF	TGTGCCAGCAGCTTTGGCCGCATGAACACTGAAGCTTTCTTT
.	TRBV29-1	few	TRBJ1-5	CSVGPPQHF	TGCAGCGTAGGACCGCCCCAGCATTTT